The T cell receptor (beta chain) under discussion was sequenced for a study of cytomegalovirus exposure and HLA in healthy donors. Remarks on this clone: The target antigen is unknown.

With 60 Vbeta and 13 Jbeta primers, the PCR was carried out. Per the original methods: Unique TCR beta chains totaled approximately 83 million in a later count, with roughly 12 million of them shared. The data were produced by immunoSEQ multiplex PCR, yet TCRdb's version contains in-frame clones alone and is incomplete. The V and J calls and the clone size are those of that table, but D and trimming were determined from the DNA. The table includes 150,000 to 200,000 clones, roughly 85% detected once. Whole-study findings and limits: Segments of the TCR beta V type were, in most cases, productive about 87% or about 30% of the time in an earlier analysis. A later analysis appeared to link common viral pathogens to several of the most significant clusters.

The sequence was obtained from a woman aged 25 to 39 in good health and CMV-seronegative. Material: PBMCs.

CDR3 sequence: CASSLAGRTGELFF. Written as DNA, the CDR3 is TGTGCCAGCAGCTTGGCGGGAAGGACCGGGGAGCTGTTTTTT. V and J are TRBV7-8 and TRBJ2-2, with D tentatively TRBD2 (6 bases). CDR3 length: 14 residues. Trimming stripped 3 bases from V and 5 bases from J, with 10 bases between. Germline assignment: CDR1 SGHVS and CDR2 FQNEAQ.